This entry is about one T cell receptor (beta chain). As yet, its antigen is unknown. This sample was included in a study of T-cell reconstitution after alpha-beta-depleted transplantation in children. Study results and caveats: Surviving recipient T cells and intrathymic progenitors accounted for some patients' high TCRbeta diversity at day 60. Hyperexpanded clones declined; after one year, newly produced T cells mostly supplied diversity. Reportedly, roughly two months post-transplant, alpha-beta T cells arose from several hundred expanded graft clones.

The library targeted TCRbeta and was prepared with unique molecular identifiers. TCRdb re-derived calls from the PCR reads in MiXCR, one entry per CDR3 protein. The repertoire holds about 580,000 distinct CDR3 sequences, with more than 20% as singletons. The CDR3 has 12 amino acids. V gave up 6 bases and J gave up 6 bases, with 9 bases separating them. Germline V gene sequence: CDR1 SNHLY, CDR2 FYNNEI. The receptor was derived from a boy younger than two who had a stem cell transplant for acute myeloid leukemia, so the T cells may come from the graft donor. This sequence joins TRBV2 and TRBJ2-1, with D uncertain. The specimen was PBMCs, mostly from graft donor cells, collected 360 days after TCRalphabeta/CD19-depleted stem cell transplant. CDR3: CASRTVRNEQFF. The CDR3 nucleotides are TGTGCCAGCAGAACAGTCCGCAATGAGCAGTTCTTC.